Below, 32 T cell receptor beta chains from the same sample are listed, as sequenced in a study of beta chain features in type 1 diabetes. Expressed TCRB transcripts were sequenced, since all the RNA that had been isolated was reverse transcribed. Generated by immunoSEQ multiplex PCR, the TCRdb table keeps only in-frame clones and is missing some. The repertoire holds about 140,000 clones, with 9.7% as singletons. Sequenced sample: central memory CD4+ T cells from blood. Source of these receptors: a woman aged 40 to 55 in good health.

This clone was observed a handful of times. DNA for the CDR3: TGTGCCAGTCGGGCAGGGCTAAATAGGGGAGGCGAGCAGTACTTC. As protein: CASRAGLNRGGEQYF. V is TRBV6-1 and J is TRBJ2-7, with a tentative D call TRBD2 (6 bases). This CDR3 is built from 15 residues. V dropped 9 bases and J dropped 6 bases, with 24 bases sitting between them. Germline V gene data show CDR1 as MNHNS and CDR2 as SASEGT.

There are a few counts of this clone. This sequence joins TRBV4-2 and TRBJ2-5, with 10 bases fitting TRBD2. The assigned J gene may be wrong: the sequence end matches TRBJ2-7 better. CDR3 length: 15 amino acids. Germline V gene lookup returns CDR1 LGHNA and CDR2 YNFKEQ. The CDR3 protein is CASSQLAGDSYEQYF. The CDR3 coding sequence is TGTGCCAGCAGCCAACTAGCGGGGGACTCCTACGAGCAGTACTTC.

This chain connects TRBV5-1 to TRBJ2-7; 12 bases line up with TRBD1. The CDR3 is 16 residues long. Germline CDR1 reads SGHRS; CDR2 reads YFSETQ. The J segment lost 7 bases and the V segment lost 4 bases, leaving 12 bases of the junction unmatched. The CDR3 nucleotides read TGCGCCAGCAGCGTGGGTGGGGGACAGGGGGCGAAGGAGCAGTACTTC. It encodes CASSVGGGQGAKEQYF.

J is TRBJ2-5 and V is TRBV28; maybe TRBD2 (5 bases). With 4 bases removed from V and 3 bases from J, the gap between germline ends came to 12 bases. CDR3 size: 14 residues. The germline CDR1 and CDR2 sequences are MDHEN and SYDVKM. This chain's CDR3 is CASSSGSRKETQYF. The DNA of the CDR3 is TGTGCCAGCAGTTCGGGGAGCAGGAAAGAGACCCAGTACTTC. Complete variable domain (other parts from reference TRBV28 and TRBJ2-5): DVKVTQSSRYLVKRTGEKVFLECVQDMDHENMFWYRQDPGLGLRLIYFSYDVKMKEKGDIPEGYSVSREKKERFSLILESASTNQTSMYLCASSSGSRKETQYFGPGTRLLVL.

A few counts support this clone. The genes are TRBV6-5 and TRBJ2-3; tentatively, D is TRBD2 (5 bases). The CDR3 runs to 13 residues. V shed 6 bases and J shed 1 base, with 8 bases lying between them. Germline CDR1 reads MNHEY; CDR2 reads SVGAGI. The CDR3 DNA reads TGTGCCAGCAGAGCGAGGGGCACAGATACGCAGTATTTT. This gives the protein CASRARGTDTQYF.

V and J are TRBV6-4 and TRBJ2-1, with TRBD1 identical over 9 bases. From germline, CDR1 is MRHNA and CDR2 SNTAGT. CDR3 length: 15 amino acids. The J segment lost 6 bases and the V segment lost 6 bases, leaving 9 bases of the junction unmatched. The CDR3 is CASRPGTGSLNEQFF. Here the CDR3 DNA reads TGTGCCAGCAGACCCGGGACAGGGTCTCTCAATGAGCAGTTCTTC.

This chain links TRBV21-1 with TRBJ2-5; TRBD2 is taken as the D call from the table, unchecked against the DNA. TRBV21-1 is recorded as a pseudogene. The CDR3 is 15 amino acids. The CDR3 DNA sequence: TGTGCCAGCAGCAAAGGCGGGGGAGAAGGAGAGACCCAGTACTTC. Translation: CASSKGGGEGETQYF.

This clone was counted between two and nine times. This sequence joins TRBV18 and TRBJ2-7; possibly TRBD1 for D (5 bases). CDR1 and CDR2 (germline): KGHSH, LQKENI. Trimming cost V 3 bases and J 4 bases, with 13 bases left between them. This CDR3 comprises 14 residues. The CDR3 DNA sequence: TGTGCCAGCTCACCGCAGGGCCCTCGTTACGAGCAGTACTTC. This codes for CASSPQGPRYEQYF. The full variable domain, its missing parts supplied by reference TRBV18 and TRBJ2-7, is NAGVMQNPRHLVRRRGQEARLRCSPMKGHSHVYWYRQLPEEGLKFMVYLQKENIIDESGMPKERFSAEFPKEGPSILRIQQVVRGDSAAYFCASSPQGPRYEQYFGPGTRLTVT.

This clone was counted only a few times. This sequence joins TRBV6-1 and TRBJ2-2, with D unresolved. CDR3 length: 13 residues. Trimming took 2 bases from V and 13 from J, leaving 14 bases between them. Germline V gives CDR1 MNHNS, CDR2 SASEGT. Here the CDR3 DNA reads TGTGCCAGCAGTGAATCCGGTATCCGAACGCTGTTTTTT. This translates into CASSESGIRTLFF.

In this sample, this clone turned up many times. This chain uses TRBV14 with TRBJ2-5; the match to TRBD2 covers 8 bases. Germline CDR1 reads SGHDN; CDR2 reads FVKESK. There are 16 residues in the CDR3. The junction had 7 bases not matched to a gene; V was cut back by 4 bases and J by 0 bases. The DNA for the CDR3 is TGTGCCAGCAGCCCCACAGCGGGGGCCTACCAAGAGACCCAGTACTTC. This translates into CASSPTAGAYQETQYF.

This clone was seen many times. V is TRBV19 and J is TRBJ2-1, with D hard to call. Trimming stripped 11 bases from V and 0 bases from J, with 17 bases between. Looked up from germline, CDR1 is LNHDA and CDR2 is SQIVND (reference sequence). The CDR3 loop spans 15 amino acids. For the CDR3, the DNA is TGTGCCTGTAATGGCGGCGACTCCTCCTACAATGAGCAGTTCTTC. This translates into CACNGGDSSYNEQFF.

This sequence joins TRBV7-9 and TRBJ2-6; D not resolved. Deletions cut 7 bases from V and 0 bases from J, with 16 bases between. Germline lookup yields CDR1 SEHNR and CDR2 FQNEAQ (reference sequence). The CDR3 spans 17 residues. The CDR3 DNA is TGTGCCAGCACCCCCGATGCAGTCGCCTCTGGGGCCAACGTCCTGACTTTC. Protein product: CASTPDAVASGANVLTF.

This clone was observed a handful of times. The chain has TRBV6-6 and TRBJ1-5; TRBD1 matches at 7 bases. The trim removed 6 bases at V and 0 bases at J, leaving 5 bases unmatched. This CDR3 has 15 amino acids. Germline assignment: CDR1 MNHNY and CDR2 SVGAGI (reference sequence). CDR3 sequence: CASREGTVSNQPQHF. For the CDR3, the DNA is TGTGCCAGCAGAGAGGGGACAGTTAGCAATCAGCCCCAGCATTTT.

This clone was picked up many times. Additional DNA sequences in this sample encode the identical CDR3. CDR3 sequence reads: CASSGGAKETQYF. In DNA, the CDR3 is TGTGCCAGCAGCGGGGGGGCGAAGGAGACCCAGTACTTC. V and J are TRBV6-1 and TRBJ2-5; 8 bases line up with TRBD2. The CDR3 loop spans 13 amino acids. The V and J ends lost 6 bases and 5 bases, in that order; junction bases with no gene match: 5. Germline V lookup: CDR1 MNHNS, CDR2 SASEGT.

CDR3 in DNA: TGTGCCAGTAGTGGCGCAGGGGGATCAGATACGCAGTATTTT. Its protein is CASSGAGGSDTQYF. This chain links TRBV19 with TRBJ2-3; 7 bases fit TRBD1. The CDR3 has 14 amino acids. Germline CDR1 LNHDA, CDR2 SQIVND (reference sequence). J gave up 4 bases and V 5 bases, and 6 bases lay outside the gene matches. Based on the CDR3 plus reference TRBV19 and TRBJ2-3, the full variable domain is DGGITQSPKYLFRKEGQNVTLSCEQNLNHDAMYWYRQDPGQGLRLIYYSQIVNDFQKGDIAEGYSVSREKKESFPLTVTSAQKNPTAFYLCASSGAGGSDTQYFGPGTRLTVL.

This chain uses TRBV10-3 with TRBJ2-5; 7 nucleotides match TRBD1. The germline gives CDR1 ENHRY, CDR2 SYGVKD. After removal of 6 bases from V and 4 bases from J, the junction contained 5 bases not matched to a gene. There are 13 residues in the CDR3. This CDR3 reads CAIRGTVTETQYF. The CDR3 DNA follows: TGTGCCATCAGGGGGACAGTGACAGAGACCCAGTACTTC.

The rearrangement joins TRBV6-1 to TRBJ2-5, with 7 bases lining up with TRBD1. This CDR3 is 13 amino acids long. V dropped 6 bases and J dropped 4; count of bases not matched to a gene: 5. In germline, CDR1 is MNHNS, CDR2 SASEGT. The CDR3 reads CASSVQGTETQYF. In DNA, the CDR3 is TGTGCCAGCAGCGTACAGGGGACAGAGACCCAGTACTTC.

This clone was seen repeatedly, ten times or more. The V call is TRBV7-9, the J call TRBJ2-1, with D unclear. CDR1 is SEHNR, CDR2 FQNEAQ, per germline (reference sequence). V gave up 1 base and J gave up 6 bases, with 10 bases separating them. The CDR3 runs to 14 residues. The CDR3 DNA follows: TGTGCCAGCAGCTTAGGTGGCTCCGCCAATGAGCAGTTCTTC. As protein: CASSLGGSANEQFF.

The chain joins TRBV2 to TRBJ2-7; D not certain. The CDR3 is 13 residues long. V was shortened by 2 bases and J by 2 bases, with 7 bases between the two germline ends. Germline-derived CDR1 and CDR2 are SNHLY and FYNNEI. DNA of the CDR3: TGTGCCAGCAGTGAACAGGAACCCTACGAGCAGTACTTC. Translated, it gives CASSEQEPYEQYF.

The chain links TRBV13 to TRBJ2-5; 14 bases line up with TRBD2. Germline lookup yields CDR1 PRHDT and CDR2 FYEKMQ (reference sequence). The V gene end was trimmed by 5 bases and the J gene end by 5 bases; junction bases not matched to a gene: 7. This CDR3 spans 16 amino acids. This CDR3 reads CASSPPRTSGGETQYF. The CDR3 DNA sequence: TGTGCCAGCAGCCCTCCCAGGACTAGCGGGGGGGAGACCCAGTACTTC.

The rearrangement joins TRBV27 to TRBJ1-4; the D gene is possibly TRBD1 (6 bases). The V end was cut by 5 bases, the J end by 14 bases, with 15 bases between. Germline lookup yields CDR1 MNHEY and CDR2 SMNVEV (reference sequence). The length of the CDR3 is 12 residues. The CDR3 DNA sequence: TGTGCCAGCAGTCCCCAACAGGGTGACCTGTTTTTT. Its translation: CASSPQQGDLFF.

The chain couples TRBV28 to TRBJ1-2; 10 bases are shared with TRBD1. CDR3 length equals 15 residues. CDR1 and CDR2 from the germline V gene are MDHEN and SYDVKM. J was trimmed by 7 bases and V by 5 bases; bases with no gene match: 10. Written as DNA, the CDR3 is TGTGCCAGCAGTGGCGCGGACAGGGGGTTGAGTGGCTACACCTTC. Its translation is CASSGADRGLSGYTF.

The chain is built from TRBV6-5 and TRBJ1-2, with no clear D. CDR3 size: 13 residues. The germline V and J ends were trimmed by 5 bases and 6 bases, with 13 bases remaining between them. CDR1 and CDR2 from the germline V gene are MNHEY and SVGAGI. The CDR3 DNA reads TGTGCCAGCAGTCAGAAGACAAGAGATGGCTACACCTTC. As protein: CASSQKTRDGYTF.

This clone was recorded a few times. The chain joins TRBV10-1 to TRBJ2-7; the match to TRBD2 covers 9 bases. Germline loops: CDR1 WNHNN, CDR2 SYGVQD (reference sequence). The CDR3 spans 18 residues. J gave up 0 bases and V 4 bases, and 13 bases lay outside the gene matches. CDR3 DNA: TGCGCCAGCAGTGGTCCGGGGTCTAGCGGGACCTACTCCTACGAGCAGTACTTC. Residues: CASSGPGSSGTYSYEQYF.

The V call is TRBV5-4, the J call TRBJ1-6; 8 bases are a match to TRBD1. Losses at the gene ends were 2 bases for V and 7 bases for J; bases not matched to a gene: 5. The V gene's germline CDR1 is SGHNT and CDR2 YYREEE (reference sequence). This CDR3 is built from 15 residues. The CDR3: CASSLTGGGNSPLHF. CDR3 DNA: TGTGCCAGCAGCTTAACAGGGGGGGGGAATTCACCCCTCCACTTT. Full variable domain (outside the CDR3, taken from reference TRBV5-4 and TRBJ1-6): ETGVTQSPTHLIKTRGQQVTLRCSSQSGHNTVSWYQQALGQGPQFIFQYYREEENGRGNFPPRFSGLQFPNYSSELNVNALELDDSALYLCASSLTGGGNSPLHFGNGTRLTVT.

The chain has TRBV7-2 and TRBJ2-5; D gene uncertain. Germline V gene sequence: CDR1 SGHTA, CDR2 FQGNSA. The V end was cut by 4 bases, the J end by 2 bases, with 11 bases between. This CDR3 region has 14 residues. DNA of the CDR3: TGTGCCAGCAGCTCCCCGGGTAGACAAGAGACCCAGTACTTC. It is translated as CASSSPGRQETQYF.

This clone was observed a handful of times. This sequence joins TRBV7-2 and TRBJ2-5; the match to TRBD1 covers 9 bases. Germline values: CDR1 SGHTA, CDR2 FQGNSA. V lost 5 bases to trimming and J lost 11 bases; unmatched junction nucleotides: 15. CDR3 length: 15 residues. This chain's CDR3 is CASSVRGQGRGEQYF. The DNA of the CDR3 is TGTGCCAGCAGCGTAAGGGGACAGGGAAGAGGGGAGCAGTACTTC.

The rearrangement links TRBV9 to TRBJ1-6; 10 nucleotides align to TRBD1. Germline values: CDR1 SGDLS, CDR2 YYNGEE. The ends lost 0 bases at V and 8 bases at J; junction bases unmatched: 2. The CDR3 loop spans 15 amino acids. The CDR3 here is CASSVGGTGDSPLHF. Here the CDR3 DNA reads TGTGCCAGCAGCGTAGGCGGGACAGGGGATTCACCCCTCCACTTT.

The chain is built from TRBV2 and TRBJ2-2; D is unresolved. The V and J ends lost 4 bases and 3 bases respectively, with 12 bases between them. The CDR3 loop spans 15 amino acids. Germline lookup yields CDR1 SNHLY and CDR2 FYNNEI. The CDR3 DNA follows: TGTGCCAGCAGTGGTAGATCCCCGGACACCGGGGAGCTGTTTTTT. Its protein product is CASSGRSPDTGELFF.

The chain links TRBV6-5 to TRBJ1-4, with D possibly being TRBD1 (5 bases). Trimming shortened V by 2 bases and J by 5 bases, and 15 bases separated the two germline ends. This CDR3 has 16 amino acids. CDR1 MNHEY and CDR2 SVGAGI come from the germline V gene. CDR3 residues: CASSYLAGQENEKLFF. Here the CDR3 DNA reads TGTGCCAGCAGTTACCTGGCTGGACAAGAGAATGAAAAACTGTTTTTT.

This clone showed up just a few times. The chain employs TRBV5-1 and TRBJ1-1; D unclear. From germline, CDR1 is SGHRS and CDR2 YFSETQ. The V end lost 2 bases, the J end lost 0 bases, and 17 bases lay between the germline ends. This CDR3 is 17 amino acids long. The CDR3 DNA is TGCGCCAGCAGCTTTGGGCCCGCGGGCGTTTTGAACACTGAAGCTTTCTTT. Protein: CASSFGPAGVLNTEAFF.

The chain carries TRBV9 and TRBJ2-7, with 8 bases fitting TRBD2. CDR3 size: 14 residues. With 0 bases clipped from V and 1 base from J, the junction kept 0 bases outside the gene matches. Per germline, CDR1 SGDLS and CDR2 YYNGEE. The CDR3 protein is CASSVASGSYEQYF. Here the CDR3 DNA reads TGTGCCAGCAGCGTAGCTAGCGGGTCCTACGAGCAGTACTTC. Full variable domain (outside the CDR3, taken from reference TRBV9 and TRBJ2-7): DSGVTQTPKHLITATGQRVTLRCSPRSGDLSVYWYQQSLDQGLQFLIQYYNGEERAKGNILERFSAQQFPDLHSELNLSSLELGDSALYFCASSVASGSYEQYFGPGTRLTVT.